The 4 T cell receptor beta chains below come from one sample, sequenced in a study of OX40 agonist ivuxolimab in advanced cancers. The protocol was immunoSEQ multiplex PCR, while the TCRdb copy is restricted to in-frame clones and leaves out a portion. The table records roughly 91,000 clones, approximately 90% of them present only once. The source material was CD4+ or CD8+ T cells sorted from blood, sampled in a trial of the OX40 agonist ivuxolimab. The receptors were sampled from an adult with an advanced solid tumor such as melanoma, head and neck, liver or kidney cancer.

This rearrangement joins TRBV15 to TRBJ2-2; D not resolved. With 3 bases removed from V and 3 bases from J, the gap between germline ends came to 11 bases. The CDR3 length is 15 residues. Germline loops: CDR1 LNHNV, CDR2 YYDKDF (reference sequence). The CDR3 bases are TGTGCCACCAGCAGCAGACTTACCTACACCGGGGAGCTGTTTTTT. This translates into CATSSRLTYTGELFF.

This chain connects TRBV2 to TRBJ2-5; D is ambiguous. Per the germline V gene, CDR1 is SNHLY and CDR2 is FYNNEI. The V end lost 4 bases, the J end lost 3 bases, and 9 bases lay between the germline ends. The length of the CDR3 is 13 residues. As DNA, the CDR3 is TGTGCCAGCAGTGCTAGGTTGGAAGAGACCCAGTACTTC. It specifies CASSARLEETQYF. Filled out from reference TRBV2 and TRBJ2-5, the complete variable domain reads EPEVTQTPSHQVTQMGQEVILRCVPISNHLYFYWYRQILGQKVEFLVSFYNNEISEKSEIFDDQFSVERPDGSNFTLKIRSTKLEDSAMYFCASSARLEETQYFGPGTRLLVL.

The V call is TRBV28, the J call TRBJ1-5; 7 nucleotides agree with TRBD1. The CDR3 extends over 14 amino acids. V lost 6 bases and J lost 2; bases outside the gene matches: 4. Germline V lookup: CDR1 MDHEN, CDR2 SYDVKM. CDR3 in amino acids: CASSHGQGNQPQHF. The CDR3 bases are TGTGCCAGCAGCCATGGACAGGGCAATCAGCCCCAGCATTTT.

The rearrangement links TRBV7-7 to TRBJ2-7; 7 bases line up with TRBD1. CDR1 is SSHAT, CDR2 FNYEAQ, per germline (reference sequence). The CDR3 length is 18 residues. V lost 5 bases and J lost 4; bases outside the gene matches: 20. DNA of the CDR3: TGTGCCAGCAGCCCCGTACCGTTTACCGGGACAGACAGTTACGAGCAGTACTTC. This sequence encodes CASSPVPFTGTDSYEQYF. Filled out from reference TRBV7-7 and TRBJ2-7, the complete variable domain reads GAGVSQSPRYKVTKRGQDVTLRCDPISSHATLYWYQQALGQGPEFLTYFNYEAQPDKSGLPSDRFSAERPEGSISTLTIQRTEQRDSAMYRCASSPVPFTGTDSYEQYFGPGTRLTVT.